A single sample gave rise to the 20 T cell receptor beta chains below, sequenced in a study of cytomegalovirus exposure and HLA in healthy donors. This PCR relied on a set of 60 Vbeta primers and 13 Jbeta primers. Data came from immunoSEQ multiplex PCR; TCRdb stores just in-frame clones and leaves some out. The sample carries around 150,000 clones, roughly 72% recorded once. Sequenced material: PBMCs. Receptors were obtained from a man aged 35-49 years in good health and CMV-seronegative.

The chain employs TRBV4-3 and TRBJ2-3; TRBD2 matches 11 bases. The germline gives CDR1 LGHNA, CDR2 YSLEER. J gave up 6 bases and V 5 bases, and 10 bases lay outside the gene matches. The CDR3 is made up of 16 amino acids. The CDR3 protein is CASSALNSGGDDTQYF. CDR3 DNA sequence: TGCGCCAGCAGCGCATTGAATAGCGGGGGGGACGATACGCAGTATTTT.

The chain combines TRBV11-2 with TRBJ2-2; 7 bases line up with TRBD2. The CDR3 consists of 15 residues. Losses at the gene ends were 6 bases for V and 2 bases for J; bases not matched to a gene: 6. Germline V gene lookup returns CDR1 SGHAT and CDR2 FQNNGV. CDR3 in amino acids: CASRFQRGNTGELFF. The CDR3 DNA follows: TGTGCCAGCAGGTTCCAGCGGGGAAACACCGGGGAGCTGTTTTTT. The full variable domain, completed using reference TRBV11-2 and TRBJ2-2, is EAGVAQSPRYKIIEKRQSVAFWCNPISGHATLYWYQQILGQGPKLLIQFQNNGVVDDSQLPKDRFSAERLKGVDSTLKIQPAKLEDSAVYLCASRFQRGNTGELFFGEGSRLTVL.

The chain couples TRBV4-1 to TRBJ2-7; 8 bases are a match to TRBD2. Germline V gives CDR1 MGHRA, CDR2 YSYEKL. With V trimmed by 1 base and J by 0 bases, 8 bases remained unmatched. The CDR3 is made up of 17 amino acids. CDR3 in amino acids: CASSQASLAANSYEQYF. In DNA, the CDR3 is TGCGCCAGCAGCCAAGCTTCACTAGCGGCCAACTCCTACGAGCAGTACTTC.

The CDR3 DNA sequence: TGTGCCAGCAGTTTAGTGGGAGGGATTGAGCAGTTCTTC. Translating it yields CASSLVGGIEQFF. The chain links TRBV28 to TRBJ2-1; 7 bases are a match to TRBD2. Trimming at V came to 2 bases and at J to 9 bases, leaving 4 bases not matched to a gene. There are 13 residues in the CDR3. The germline gives CDR1 MDHEN, CDR2 SYDVKM. The variable domain in full, with the rest retrieved from reference TRBV28 and TRBJ2-1, is DVKVTQSSRYLVKRTGEKVFLECVQDMDHENMFWYRQDPGLGLRLIYFSYDVKMKEKGDIPEGYSVSREKKERFSLILESASTNQTSMYLCASSLVGGIEQFFGPGTRLTVL.

The rearrangement links TRBV7-6 to TRBJ2-7; no clear D gene. Germline CDR1 and CDR2: SGHVS and FNYEAQ. V shed 2 bases and J shed 2 bases, with 7 bases lying between them. The CDR3 is 13 amino acids. CDR3 residues: CASSLSTTYEQYF. CDR3 DNA sequence: TGTGCCAGCAGCTTAAGCACTACCTACGAGCAGTACTTC.

In this sample, this clone turned up a few times. The V call is TRBV4-1, the J call TRBJ1-4; D is possibly TRBD1 (5 bases). CDR3 length: 19 amino acids. Trimming stripped 1 base from V and 0 bases from J, with 18 bases between. Germline CDR1 is MGHRA and CDR2 is YSYEKL. CDR3 sequence (DNA): TGCGCCAGCAGCCAAGTATCGGGACTAAGCCTCTCAACTAATGAAAAACTGTTTTTT. Translation gives CASSQVSGLSLSTNEKLFF.

The sample holds a few counts of this clone. The chain combines TRBV28 with TRBJ2-7, with 8 bases fitting TRBD1. The V and J ends lost 5 bases and 0 bases, in that order; junction bases with no gene match: 6. The CDR3 has 15 residues. Germline V lookup: CDR1 MDHEN, CDR2 SYDVKM. CDR3 in amino acids: CASSPGQDLSYEQYF. CDR3 DNA: TGTGCCAGCAGTCCGGGACAGGACCTCTCCTACGAGCAGTACTTC.

This chain uses TRBV5-6 with TRBJ2-7; 10 positions agree with TRBD2. The CDR3 covers 16 residues. Germline CDR1 SGHDT, CDR2 YYEEEE. The trim removed 0 bases at V and 5 bases at J, leaving 8 bases unmatched. In nucleotides, the CDR3 is TGTGCCAGCAGCTTGGAGCGGGGGGGCCCACTAGACGAGCAGTACTTC. Amino acid sequence: CASSLERGGPLDEQYF. The complete variable domain, with remaining parts taken from reference TRBV5-6 and TRBJ2-7, reads DAGVTQSPTHLIKTRGQQVTLRCSPKSGHDTVSWYQQALGQGPQFIFQYYEEEERQRGNFPDRFSGHQFPNYSSELNVNALLLGDSALYLCASSLERGGPLDEQYFGPGTRLTVT.

The V call is TRBV6-5, the J call TRBJ1-4; TRBD1 agrees at 10 bases. The CDR3 spans 15 residues. V was clipped by 2 bases and J by 6 bases; unmatched bases: 3. Germline CDR1 and CDR2: MNHEY and SVGAGI. The CDR3 DNA follows: TGTGCCAGCAGTTACCTTGGGACAGGGGATGAAAAACTGTTTTTT. As protein: CASSYLGTGDEKLFF.

The chain recombines TRBV4-1 with TRBJ1-5; a possible D gene is TRBD1 (5 bases). Trimming left V 3 bases short and J 2 bases short, with 14 bases between. Per germline, CDR1 MGHRA and CDR2 YSYEKL. CDR3 size: 16 residues. In DNA form, the CDR3 reads TGCGCCAGCAGCCACATTGGAGGGGAAGGCAATCAGCCCCAGCATTTT. As protein: CASSHIGGEGNQPQHF.

This chain joins TRBV28 and TRBJ2-1; 13 bases align to TRBD2. The CDR3 consists of 17 residues. The germline CDR1 and CDR2 sequences are MDHEN and SYDVKM. With V trimmed by 3 bases and J by 9 bases, 11 bases remained unmatched. This CDR3 reads CASSFPIGLAGESEQFF. The CDR3, as DNA: TGTGCCAGCAGTTTCCCAATTGGACTAGCGGGAGAGAGTGAGCAGTTCTTC.

The rearrangement uses TRBV30 and TRBJ2-5, with 8 bases aligning to TRBD2. Germline V lookup: CDR1 GTSNPN, CDR2 SVGIG (reference sequence). The J segment lost 0 bases and the V segment lost 0 bases, leaving 3 bases of the junction unmatched. The CDR3 contains 15 residues. The CDR3 DNA follows: TGTGCCTGGAGTGTACGGGGGGGTTACCAAGAGACCCAGTACTTC. It codes for CAWSVRGGYQETQYF.

The genes are TRBV18 and TRBJ2-7; 8 nucleotides line up with TRBD1. CDR1 and CDR2 (germline): KGHSH, LQKENI. This CDR3 region has 14 residues. V dropped 6 bases and J dropped 0; count of bases not matched to a gene: 4. The CDR3: CASSGDRRSYEQYF. DNA for the CDR3: TGTGCCAGCTCGGGGGACAGGCGCTCCTACGAGCAGTACTTC.

This chain uses TRBV6-5 with TRBJ1-2; D might be TRBD1 (6 bases). CDR3 length equals 13 residues. V was cut by 8 bases and J by 4 bases, with 14 bases left in between. The germline V gene encodes CDR1 MNHEY and CDR2 SVGAGI. Written as DNA, the CDR3 is TGTGCCAGCTCCAGGGGAGGGAGCTATGGCTACACCTTC. Its protein is CASSRGGSYGYTF.

V usage is TRBV19 and J usage is TRBJ2-7; no definite D call. Trimming shortened V by 4 bases and J by 0 bases, and 10 bases separated the two germline ends. This CDR3 contains 14 residues. Germline V gene sequence: CDR1 LNHDA, CDR2 SQIVND (reference sequence). CDR3 in DNA: TGTGCCAGTAGTACCCGACATGGCTCCTACGAGCAGTACTTC. This encodes CASSTRHGSYEQYF. The entire variable domain, with the rest obtained from reference TRBV19 and TRBJ2-7, is as follows: DGGITQSPKYLFRKEGQNVTLSCEQNLNHDAMYWYRQDPGQGLRLIYYSQIVNDFQKGDIAEGYSVSREKKESFPLTVTSAQKNPTAFYLCASSTRHGSYEQYFGPGTRLTVT.

This clone was observed a handful of times. The gene calls are TRBV5-6 and TRBJ2-5; 9 nucleotides line up with TRBD2. Germline CDR1 is SGHDT and CDR2 is YYEEEE. CDR3 length: 15 amino acids. V dropped 4 bases and J dropped 2; count of bases not matched to a gene: 6. The CDR3 protein is CASSPRLAVQETQYF. CDR3 in DNA: TGTGCCAGCAGCCCGAGACTAGCGGTTCAAGAGACCCAGTACTTC.

This clone has a handful of counts. V is TRBV4-3 and J is TRBJ2-6; D possibly corresponds to TRBD2 (6 bases). Germline CDR1 and CDR2: LGHNA and YSLEER. The ends were cut back, 0 bases at V and 3 bases at J, with 9 bases in the middle. CDR3 length: 16 amino acids. This CDR3 is CASSQDPGDGANVLTF. CDR3 bases: TGCGCCAGCAGCCAAGATCCGGGGGATGGGGCCAACGTCCTGACTTTC.

V and J are TRBV5-1 and TRBJ2-7, with 9 bases lining up with TRBD2. CDR1 SGHRS and CDR2 YFSETQ come from the germline V gene. The CDR3 contains 14 residues. Germline trimming cut 4 bases from V and 2 bases from J; bases unmatched to any gene: 4. The CDR3 DNA reads as TGCGCCAGCAGCCCCCTAGCGGGGACCTACGAGCAGTACTTC. It codes for CASSPLAGTYEQYF.

The gene calls are TRBV7-8 and TRBJ2-3; maybe TRBD1 (6 bases). Per the germline V gene, CDR1 is SGHVS and CDR2 is FQNEAQ. Trimming took 4 bases from V and 1 from J, leaving 24 bases between them. The length of the CDR3 is 19 residues. CDR3 in DNA: TGTGCCAGCAGCTCCACAGGGATGAAAACCCAATTGGGCACAGATACGCAGTATTTT. Its translation is CASSSTGMKTQLGTDTQYF.

The chain carries TRBV6-1 and TRBJ2-7; TRBD2 matches 8 bases. The CDR3 contains 14 residues. Germline CDR1 reads MNHNS; CDR2 reads SASEGT. V lost 4 bases, J lost 3 bases, and 5 bases stayed unmatched. The CDR3 reads CASSGAAGVYEQYF. The CDR3, as DNA: TGTGCCAGCAGTGGGGCAGCGGGGGTCTACGAGCAGTACTTC.